This TCR beta chain was captured in a study of T cell responses to AZD1222 COVID-19 vaccine. Overall study results and limits: Donors in the cohort were predominantly white British and more often female, and clonal diversity was possibly underestimated. After the peak T cell response, and only then, were repertoires sampled. Unmutated variant regions are reportedly targeted by nearly half of spike-specific TCRs. After two AZD1222 doses, spike-specific TCR breadth and depth rose versus day 0.

Assay used: immunoSEQ multiplex PCR; TCRdb lists only in-frame clones, some missing. Of fewer than 120,000 clones listed, approximately 90% are singletons. Notes on this clone: The antigen remains undetermined.

This specimen consisted of peripheral blood, obtained 28 days after the second AZD1222 dose. The sequence was collected from an adult who received the AZD1222 COVID-19 vaccine.

The CDR3 DNA reads TGTGCCAGCAGTCCCGGGGGGGGAAACATTCAGTACTTC. Translating gives CASSPGGGNIQYF. This rearrangement joins TRBV6-6 to TRBJ2-4; TRBD2 aligns across 8 bases. This CDR3 is built from 13 residues. Germline V gives CDR1 MNHNY, CDR2 SVGAGI (reference sequence). With V trimmed by 5 bases and J by 6 bases, 3 bases remained unmatched.